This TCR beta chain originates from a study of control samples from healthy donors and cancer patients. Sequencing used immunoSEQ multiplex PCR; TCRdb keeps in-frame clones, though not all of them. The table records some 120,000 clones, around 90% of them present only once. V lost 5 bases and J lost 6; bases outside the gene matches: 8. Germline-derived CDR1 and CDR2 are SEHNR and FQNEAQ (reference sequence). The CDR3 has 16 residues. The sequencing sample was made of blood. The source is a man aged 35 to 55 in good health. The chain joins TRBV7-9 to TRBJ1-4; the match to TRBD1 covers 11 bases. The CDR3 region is CASSERTGGADEKLFF. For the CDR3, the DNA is TGTGCCAGCAGCGAAAGGACAGGGGGCGCTGATGAAAAACTGTTTTTT.